This T cell receptor (beta chain) is from a study of T cells in Graves' hyperthyroidism and ophthalmopathy. Germline V gives CDR1 SGHTA, CDR2 FQGNSA. The CDR3 length is 14 residues. Deletions cut 7 bases from V and 3 bases from J, with 15 bases between. Clinical symptoms, serum thyroxine and TRAb, thyroid ultrasound and orbital computed tomography together formed the diagnostic basis. RNA transcripts were the template for amplifying TCR beta CDR3 regions. First-round RT-PCR with HTBI primers amplified the TCR CDR3 region. TCRdb reprocessed the multiplex PCR reads with MiXCR, giving one entry per CDR3 protein. The repertoire has hundreds of thousands of distinct CDR3 sequences, roughly 32% of them found once; the top ten carry 31%.

The sequenced sample consisted of blood. This TCR came from a woman between 40 and 50 years old with Graves' hyperthyroidism. The gene calls are TRBV7-2 and TRBJ1-2; perhaps TRBD1 as D (6 bases). CDR3 protein: CASNGGARDYGYTF. In DNA form, the CDR3 reads TGTGCCAGCAACGGGGGCGCAAGGGACTATGGCTACACCTTC.